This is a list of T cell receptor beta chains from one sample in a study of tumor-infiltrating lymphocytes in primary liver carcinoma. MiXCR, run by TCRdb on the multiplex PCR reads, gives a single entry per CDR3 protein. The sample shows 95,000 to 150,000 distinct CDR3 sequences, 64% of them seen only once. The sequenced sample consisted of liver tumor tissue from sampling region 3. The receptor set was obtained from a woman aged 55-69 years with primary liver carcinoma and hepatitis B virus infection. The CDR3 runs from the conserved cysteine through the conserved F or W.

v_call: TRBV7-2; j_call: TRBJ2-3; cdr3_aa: CASRRGGSSTDTQYF
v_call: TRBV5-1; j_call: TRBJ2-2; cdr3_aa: CASSFQGNTGELFF
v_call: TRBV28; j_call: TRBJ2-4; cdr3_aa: CASSLGSINIQYF
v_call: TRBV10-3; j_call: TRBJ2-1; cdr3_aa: CANTLGGDEQFF
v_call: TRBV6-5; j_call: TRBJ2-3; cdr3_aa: CASSRTGGTDAQYF
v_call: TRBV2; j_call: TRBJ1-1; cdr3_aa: CASTVLSQGTEAFF
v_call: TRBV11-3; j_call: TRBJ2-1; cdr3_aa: CAGSLGEVDEQFF
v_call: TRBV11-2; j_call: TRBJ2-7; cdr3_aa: CASTTPGREARGEQYF
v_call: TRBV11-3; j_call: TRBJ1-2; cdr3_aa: CASSLPIGGIGYTF
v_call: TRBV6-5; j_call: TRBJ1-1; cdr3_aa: CASSYGRGFRTEVFF
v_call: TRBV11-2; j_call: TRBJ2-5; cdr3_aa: CDSTPPRLSGRETQYF
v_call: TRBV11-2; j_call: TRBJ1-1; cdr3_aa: CASSLEPTRGAFF
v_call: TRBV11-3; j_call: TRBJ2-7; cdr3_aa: CACSLGTGGSLRQYF
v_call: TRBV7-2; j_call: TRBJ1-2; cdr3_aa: CASSPSPGNKDDYTF
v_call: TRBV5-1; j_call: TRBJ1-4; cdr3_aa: CASSSGPVGTNEKLFF
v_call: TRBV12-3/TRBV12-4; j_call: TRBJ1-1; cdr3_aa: CASRADRGDNAEAFF
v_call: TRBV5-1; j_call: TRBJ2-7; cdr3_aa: CASSLDGPGTKYEQYF
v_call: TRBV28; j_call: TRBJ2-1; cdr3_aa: CASSPRDISYNEQFF
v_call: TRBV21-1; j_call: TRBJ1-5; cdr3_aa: CASSKVGNSNQPQHF
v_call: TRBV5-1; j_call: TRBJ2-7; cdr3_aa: CASSLGASGEDEQYF
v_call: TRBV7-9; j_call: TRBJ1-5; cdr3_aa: CASSAQGRQPQHF
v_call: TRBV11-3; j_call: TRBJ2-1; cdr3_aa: CANSIGGVNNEQFF